The rows below give T cell receptor beta chains drawn from one sample of a study of blood T cell repertoires in COVID-19. TCRdb's table, derived via immunoSEQ multiplex PCR, lists solely in-frame clones and lacks some. The profile shows around 380,000 clones, around 87% of them singletons. Sample: PBMCs or T cells enriched from blood (not recorded which). These receptors were taken from a young man who had recovered from COVID-19. The CDR3 runs from the conserved cysteine through the conserved F or W. The D gene is left open where the match is weak. Size values are once, few and many counts, or a class for expanded clones, and some rows have none.

V	D	J	length	size	DNA	CDR3
TRBV6-5	.	TRBJ2-7	13	.	TGTGCCAGCCGCAATCAGGCGACCTACGAGCAGTACTTC	CASRNQATYEQYF
TRBV7-9	.	TRBJ1-2	13	.	TGTGCCAGCAGCTTGAAGAGTCAGGGCGGCTACACCTTC	CASSLKSQGGYTF
TRBV7-8	TRBD1	TRBJ1-4	16	.	TGTGCCAGCAGCTTAGTAGCCAGGGGGCTTAATGAAAAACTGTTTTTT	CASSLVARGLNEKLFF
TRBV3-1/TRBV3-2	TRBD2	TRBJ2-5	13	.	TGTGCCAGCAGCCAAGTGGGGGGGGAGACCCAGTACTTC	CASSQVGGETQYF
TRBV29-1	.	TRBJ2-3	11	.	TGCAGCGTTTATGGGGGGGATACGCAGTATTTT	CSVYGGDTQYF
TRBV11-2	TRBD1	TRBJ2-7	14	.	TGTGCCAGCAGCCCCGGGACAGGGGCATACGAGCAGTACTTC	CASSPGTGAYEQYF
TRBV30	.	TRBJ2-5	13	.	TGTGCCTGGAGAAGTCCTAGAAGGGAGACCCAGTACTTC	CAWRSPRRETQYF
TRBV5-6	TRBD2	TRBJ2-6	16	.	TGTGCCAGCCTAGCGGGTTGGGTATCCGGGGCCAACGTCCTGACTTTC	CASLAGWVSGANVLTF
TRBV3-1/TRBV3-2	TRBD1	TRBJ2-5	15	.	TGTGCCAGCAGCAACGGGACAGGGCCTTTCGAGACCCAGTACTTC	CASSNGTGPFETQYF
TRBV6-5	.	TRBJ1-6	13	.	TGTGCCAGCAGAACCGACAGCAATTCACCCCTCCACTTT	CASRTDSNSPLHF
TRBV11-1	TRBD1	TRBJ1-2	13	once	TGTGCCAGCAGCCTGGGACAGCTGTATGGCTACACCTTC	CASSLGQLYGYTF
TRBV10-3	.	TRBJ1-2	13	.	TGTGCCGCCGCTTGGGAAGGGAGCTATGGCTACACCTTC	CAAAWEGSYGYTF
TRBV6-5	.	TRBJ1-5	15	.	TGTGCCAGCAGTTACTCGAGGCAGGGAGGCTTTCCCCAGCATTTT	CASSYSRQGGFPQHF
TRBV12-3/TRBV12-4	.	TRBJ1-3	12	.	TGTGCCAGCAGTTTGTCGGGAAACACCATATATTTT	CASSLSGNTIYF
TRBV7-9	.	TRBJ1-3	13	.	TGTGCCAGCAGTCCCGGGACAAAAGACACCATATATTTT	CASSPGTKDTIYF
TRBV20-1	TRBD2	TRBJ2-3	15	.	TGCAGTGCTAGTAGGGCGGGGGGGCCTTTCGATACGCAGTATTTT	CSASRAGGPFDTQYF
TRBV10-3	TRBD1	TRBJ2-7	12	.	TGTGCCCAATCGGGGACAGGGGACGAGCAGTACTTC	CAQSGTGDEQYF
TRBV19	.	TRBJ2-3	16	.	TGTGCCAGTAGTTGGACGGGGGTCCCTATAGGAGATACGCAGTATTTT	CASSWTGVPIGDTQYF
TRBV7-9	.	TRBJ1-3	16	.	TGTGCCAGCAGCTTAGTGGTCTCGAGCTCTGGAAACACCATATATTTT	CASSLVVSSSGNTIYF
TRBV29-1	TRBD2	TRBJ2-3	14	.	TGCAGCGGCCGACTAGCGGGGGCCATGGGTACGCAGTATTTT	CSGRLAGAMGTQYF
TRBV6-5	.	TRBJ1-1	16	.	TGTGCCAGCAGCTACACTCACAGGAGAGAGAACACTGAAGCTTTCTTT	CASSYTHRRENTEAFF
TRBV18	TRBD1	TRBJ2-3	16	.	TGTGCCAGCTCACCACGGACAGGGTCTCGGACAGATACGCAGTATTTT	CASSPRTGSRTDTQYF
TRBV7-9	.	TRBJ1-1	13	.	TGTGCCAGCAGCCCATCCGGGGACACTGAAGCTTTCTTT	CASSPSGDTEAFF
TRBV18	.	TRBJ1-2	13	once	TGTGCCAGCTCGGCAAGCTCAGGGTACATCTACACCTTC	CASSASSGYIYTF
TRBV27	TRBD1	TRBJ1-4	14	.	TGTGCCAGCAGTTCGGGACAGGGAATAGAAAAACTGTTTTTT	CASSSGQGIEKLFF
TRBV10-2	TRBD1	TRBJ1-5	11	once	TGCGCAGACAGGGGGCAACAGCCCCAGCATTTT	CADRGQQPQHF
TRBV10-3	TRBD1	TRBJ1-3	15	.	TGTGCCACCCAGGGACAGGGGGCCTCAGGAAACACCATATATTTT	CATQGQGASGNTIYF
TRBV3-1/TRBV3-2	.	TRBJ1-2	16	.	TGTGCCAGCAGCCAACGGGGAGATCCTTACGGCTATGGCTACACCTTC	CASSQRGDPYGYGYTF
TRBV4-1	TRBD1	TRBJ2-7	16	.	TGCGCCAGCAGTCCTCTGGACAGGGGGCTTCTCATCGAGCAGTACTTC	CASSPLDRGLLIEQYF
TRBV12-3/TRBV12-4	.	TRBJ1-6	13	.	TGTGCCAGCAGTCAGGGTTATAATTCACCCCTCCACTTT	CASSQGYNSPLHF
TRBV29-1	.	TRBJ2-5	12	.	TGCAGCGTTGGAGGAGGGGTTGAGACCCAGTACTTC	CSVGGGVETQYF
TRBV5-6	.	TRBJ2-7	13	.	TGTGCCAGCAGCTCGAACCCAGGCTCCGAGCAGTACTTC	CASSSNPGSEQYF
TRBV7-3	TRBD1	TRBJ2-2	15	.	TGTGCCAGCAGCCCCGACAGGGTTGGCACCGGGGAGCTGTTTTTT	CASSPDRVGTGELFF
TRBV29-1	.	TRBJ2-1	13	.	TGCAGCGTTGGGTTTAGCTCCTACAATGAGCAGTTCTTC	CSVGFSSYNEQFF
TRBV27	.	TRBJ2-7	15	.	TGTGCCAGCATCCCCAGGGGCAGGTCCTCCTACGAGCAGTACTTC	CASIPRGRSSYEQYF
TRBV5-8	TRBD1	TRBJ1-5	14	.	TGTGCCAGCAGCTCGACAGGGGTAGGAAAGCCCCAGCATTTT	CASSSTGVGKPQHF
TRBV2	.	TRBJ1-5	11	.	TGTGCCAGCAGGTACCGGGAGCCCCAGCATTTT	CASRYREPQHF
TRBV5-1	TRBD1	TRBJ2-3	16	.	TGCGCCAGCAGCTTGGCGGGACAGGGGACCACAGATACGCAGTATTTT	CASSLAGQGTTDTQYF
TRBV11-2	.	TRBJ1-1	11	.	TGTGCCAGCAGCCTGGACTTGGCAGCTTTCTTT	CASSLDLAAFF
TRBV30	.	TRBJ1-1	18	.	TGTGCCTGGAGCGGGAGAGGATTCGACCGTACTATGAACACTGAAGCTTTCTTT	CAWSGRGFDRTMNTEAFF
TRBV2	.	TRBJ2-5	17	.	TGTGCCAGCAGTGAAAGAGACACCGGGGTTAACCAAGAGACCCAGTACTTC	CASSERDTGVNQETQYF
TRBV7-2	.	TRBJ2-2	16	.	TGTGCCAGCAGCTTAAACGCGGGGTTATGGGCCGGGGAGCTGTTTTTT	CASSLNAGLWAGELFF
TRBV10-2	TRBD1	TRBJ2-2	15	.	TGCGCCAGCAGGGACAGGGTGGATGGGACCGGGGAGCTGTTTTTT	CASRDRVDGTGELFF
TRBV27	.	TRBJ1-6	14	.	TGTGCCAGCAGTTTCAGGGGTGTAGGATCACCCCTCCACTTT	CASSFRGVGSPLHF
TRBV6-5	TRBD1	TRBJ1-3	13	.	TGTGCCAGCAGAACACAGGGGGCAAACACCATATATTTT	CASRTQGANTIYF
TRBV3-1/TRBV3-2	TRBD1	TRBJ1-3	19	.	TGTGCCAGCAGCCAAGTGAGAGGCGGACAGGGAGCTCTTGGAAACACCATATATTTT	CASSQVRGGQGALGNTIYF
TRBV7-2	TRBD1	TRBJ2-7	16	.	TGTGCCAGCAGTTATGAGCCGGGACAGGGCTCCTACGAGCAGTACTTC	CASSYEPGQGSYEQYF
TRBV10-3	TRBD1	TRBJ1-1	14	.	TGTGCCATCAGTGATCCCAGGGGGCACGCTGAAGCTTTCTTT	CAISDPRGHAEAFF
TRBV4-1	TRBD1	TRBJ1-3	14	.	TGCGCCAGCAGCCACGGGGAGACAGGGAACACCATATATTTT	CASSHGETGNTIYF
TRBV10-2	TRBD1	TRBJ1-2	12	.	TGCGCCAGCGGGCGGGACAGCTATGGCTACACCTTC	CASGRDSYGYTF
TRBV6-2/TRBV6-3	.	TRBJ1-2	14	.	TGTGCCAGCAGTTACTCGGCGGGGGCCGGCGGCTACACCTTC	CASSYSAGAGGYTF
TRBV5-1	TRBD1	TRBJ1-3	13	.	TGCGCCAGCAGCCTTGAGACAGGGGGTACCATATATTTT	CASSLETGGTIYF
TRBV11-2	.	TRBJ1-6	17	.	TGTGCCAGCAGCATATTGAGGTTTACTGGGTCGAATTCACCCCTCCACTTT	CASSILRFTGSNSPLHF